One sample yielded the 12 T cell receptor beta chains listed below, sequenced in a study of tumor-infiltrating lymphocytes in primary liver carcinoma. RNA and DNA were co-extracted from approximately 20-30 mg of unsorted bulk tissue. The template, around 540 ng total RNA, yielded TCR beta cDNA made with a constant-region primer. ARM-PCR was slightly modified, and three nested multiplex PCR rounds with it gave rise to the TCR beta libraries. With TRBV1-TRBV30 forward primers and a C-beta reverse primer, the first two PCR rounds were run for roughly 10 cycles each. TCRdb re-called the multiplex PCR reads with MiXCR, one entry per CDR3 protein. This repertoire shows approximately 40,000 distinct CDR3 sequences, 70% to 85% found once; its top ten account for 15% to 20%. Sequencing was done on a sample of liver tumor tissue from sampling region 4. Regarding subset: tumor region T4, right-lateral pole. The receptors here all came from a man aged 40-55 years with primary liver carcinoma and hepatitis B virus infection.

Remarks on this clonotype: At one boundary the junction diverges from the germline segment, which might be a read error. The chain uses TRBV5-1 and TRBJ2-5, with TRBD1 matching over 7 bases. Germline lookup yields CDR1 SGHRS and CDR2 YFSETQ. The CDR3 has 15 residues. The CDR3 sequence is CANSHDRVGLETQYF. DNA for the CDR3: TGCGCCAACAGCCACGACAGGGTTGGCCTAGAGACCCAGTACTTC.

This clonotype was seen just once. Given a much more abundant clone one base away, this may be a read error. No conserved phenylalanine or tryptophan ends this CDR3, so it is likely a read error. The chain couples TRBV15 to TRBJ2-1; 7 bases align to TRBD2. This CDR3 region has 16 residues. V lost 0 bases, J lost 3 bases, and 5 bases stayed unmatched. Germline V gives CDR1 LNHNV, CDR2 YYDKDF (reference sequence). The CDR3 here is CATSRDQRDYYNEQFL. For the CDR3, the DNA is TGTGCCACCAGCAGAGATCAGCGGGACTACTACAATGAGCAGTTCCTC.

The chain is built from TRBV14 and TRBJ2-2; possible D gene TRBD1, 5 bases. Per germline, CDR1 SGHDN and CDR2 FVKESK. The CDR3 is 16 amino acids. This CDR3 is CGTSQFAGLATGELFF. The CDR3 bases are TGTGGCACCAGCCAATTCGCAGGGTTGGCTACCGGGGAGCTGTTTTTT. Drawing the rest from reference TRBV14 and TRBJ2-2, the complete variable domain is EAGVTQFPSHSVIEKGQTVTLRCDPISGHDNLYWYRRVMGKEIKFLLHFVKESKQDESGMPNNRFLAERTGGTYSTLKVQPAELEDSGVYFCGTSQFAGLATGELFFGEGSRLTVL.

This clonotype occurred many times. As DNA, the CDR3 is TGTGCCAGCACTTTAGCAGGGGTGTGGGGGAACTACGAGCAGTACTTC. Its protein is CASTLAGVWGNYEQYF. The J gene is TRBJ2-7, the V gene TRBV7-9; perhaps TRBD1 as D (6 bases). V gave up 7 bases and J gave up 3 bases, with 22 bases separating them. The CDR3 has 16 residues. Germline-derived CDR1 and CDR2 are SEHNR and FQNEAQ (reference sequence).

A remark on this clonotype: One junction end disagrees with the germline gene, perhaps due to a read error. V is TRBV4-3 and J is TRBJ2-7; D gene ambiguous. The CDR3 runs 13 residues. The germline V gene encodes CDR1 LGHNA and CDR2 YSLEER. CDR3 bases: TGCGCCAGCAGCCAAACAGCTTCCTACGAGCAATACTTC. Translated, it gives CASSQTASYEQYF.

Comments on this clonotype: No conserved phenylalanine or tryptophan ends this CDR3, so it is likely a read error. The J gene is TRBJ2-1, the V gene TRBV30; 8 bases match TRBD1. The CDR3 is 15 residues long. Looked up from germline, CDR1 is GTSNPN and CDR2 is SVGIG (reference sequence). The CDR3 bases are TGTACCTGGAGCGCAGGGACAGGCGGACTGGATGAGCAGTTCCTC. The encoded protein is CTWSAGTGGLDEQFL.

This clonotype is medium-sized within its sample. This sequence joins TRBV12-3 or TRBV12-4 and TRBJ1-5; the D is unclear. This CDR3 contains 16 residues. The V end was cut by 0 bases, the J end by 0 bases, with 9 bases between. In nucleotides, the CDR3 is TGTGCCAGCAGTTTAGCCGTGGTATATAGCAATCAGCCCCAGCATTTT. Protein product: CASSLAVVYSNQPQHF.

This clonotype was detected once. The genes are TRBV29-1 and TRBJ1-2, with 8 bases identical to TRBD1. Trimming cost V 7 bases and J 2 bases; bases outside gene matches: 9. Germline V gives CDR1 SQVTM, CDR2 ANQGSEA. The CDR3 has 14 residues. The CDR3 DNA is TGCAGCGACTCGTATCAGGGGGCAAACTATGGCTACACCTTC. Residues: CSDSYQGANYGYTF. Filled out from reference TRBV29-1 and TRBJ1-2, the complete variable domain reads SAVISQKPSRDICQRGTSLTIQCQVDSQVTMMFWYRQQPGQSLTLIATANQGSEATYESGFVIDKFPISRPNLTFSTLTVSNMSPEDSSIYLCSDSYQGANYGYTFGSGTRLTVV.

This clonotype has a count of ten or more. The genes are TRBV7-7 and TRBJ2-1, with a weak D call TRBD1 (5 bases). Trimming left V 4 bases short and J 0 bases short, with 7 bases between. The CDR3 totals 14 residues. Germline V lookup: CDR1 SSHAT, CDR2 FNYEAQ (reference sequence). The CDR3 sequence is CASSYDSSYNEQFF. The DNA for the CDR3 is TGTGCCAGCAGCTACGACAGCTCCTACAATGAGCAGTTCTTC.

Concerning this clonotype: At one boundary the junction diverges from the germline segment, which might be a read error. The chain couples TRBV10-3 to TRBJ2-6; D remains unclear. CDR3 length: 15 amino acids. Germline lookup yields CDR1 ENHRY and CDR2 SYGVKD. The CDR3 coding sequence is TGTGCCATCAGCAGGACGGTCTCTCTGGCCAACGTCCCGACTTTC. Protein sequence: CAISRTVSLANVPTF.

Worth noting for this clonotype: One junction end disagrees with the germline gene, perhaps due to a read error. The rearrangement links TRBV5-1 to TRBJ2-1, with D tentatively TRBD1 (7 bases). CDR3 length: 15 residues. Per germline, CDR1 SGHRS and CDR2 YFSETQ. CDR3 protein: CASSSQGDSCNEQSF. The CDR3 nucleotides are TGCGCCAGCAGCTCTCAGGGGGACTCCTGCAATGAGCAGTCCTTC.

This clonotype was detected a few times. CDR3 amino acids: CASSRGAGTGDTDTQYF. CDR3 DNA: TGTGCCAGTAGTCGGGGAGCCGGGACAGGGGACACAGATACGCAGTATTTT. The chain carries TRBV5-5 and TRBJ2-3; 10 positions match TRBD1. V lost 8 bases, J lost 2 bases, and 14 bases stayed unmatched. Per germline, CDR1 SGHKS and CDR2 YYEKEE (reference sequence). The CDR3 is 17 amino acids.